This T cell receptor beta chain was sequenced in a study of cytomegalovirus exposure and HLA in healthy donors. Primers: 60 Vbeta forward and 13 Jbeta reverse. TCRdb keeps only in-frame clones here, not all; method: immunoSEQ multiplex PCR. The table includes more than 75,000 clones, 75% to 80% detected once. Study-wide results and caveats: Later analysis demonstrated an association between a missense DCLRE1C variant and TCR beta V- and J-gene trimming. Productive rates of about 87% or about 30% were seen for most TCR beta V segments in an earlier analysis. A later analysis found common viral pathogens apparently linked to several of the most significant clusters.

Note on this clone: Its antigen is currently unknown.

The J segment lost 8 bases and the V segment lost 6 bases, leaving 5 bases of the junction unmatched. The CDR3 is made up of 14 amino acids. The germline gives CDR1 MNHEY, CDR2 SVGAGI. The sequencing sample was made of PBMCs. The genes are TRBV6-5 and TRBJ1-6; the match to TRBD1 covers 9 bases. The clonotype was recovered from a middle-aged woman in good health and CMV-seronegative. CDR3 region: CASRTTGGYSPLHF. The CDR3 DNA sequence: TGTGCCAGCAGGACGACAGGGGGGTATTCACCCCTCCACTTT.